Shown below are 29 T cell receptor beta chains from a single sample sequenced in a study of kidney transplant recipient with SARS-CoV-2 infection. TCRdb reprocessed the reads with MiXCR, giving one entry per CDR3 protein. The table includes fewer than 250,000 distinct CDR3 sequences, 29% detected once. The sequencing used a blood sample, collected at baseline and between days 110 and 120 from a kidney transplant recipient. These receptors originate from a male patient younger than 45 who had COVID-19 and was a kidney transplant recipient. Part of the T cell pool may stem from the graft donor.

This clonotype was seen repeatedly, ten times or more. The chain recombines TRBV27 with TRBJ2-7; TRBD2 matches at 8 bases. V gave up 8 bases and J gave up 3 bases; unmatched junction bases: 6. From germline, CDR1 is MNHEY and CDR2 SMNVEV (reference sequence). The CDR3 length is 13 residues. The CDR3 region has the DNA TGTGCCAGCGCGGTGCGGGAGGACTACGAGCAGTACTTC. This gives the protein CASAVREDYEQYF.

There are many counts of this clonotype. The chain employs TRBV27 and TRBJ2-1; tentatively, D is TRBD2 (5 bases). V was trimmed by 0 bases and J by 7 bases, leaving 19 bases between them. The V gene's germline CDR1 is MNHEY and CDR2 SMNVEV (reference sequence). CDR3 length equals 17 residues. CDR3 amino acids: CASSLSFGGPPQNEQFF. CDR3 bases: TGTGCCAGCAGTTTATCTTTTGGAGGCCCGCCCCAAAATGAGCAGTTCTTC.

This clonotype has just a few counts. The chain has TRBV11-3 and TRBJ2-5; 9 bases agree with TRBD2. Germline V CDR1 and CDR2: SGHNT, YENEEA. The V segment lost 5 bases and the J segment 5 bases; nucleotides outside the gene matches: 3. CDR3 length: 13 amino acids. The CDR3 DNA reads as TGTGCCAGCAGCGTAGCGGGGGAGGAGACCCAGTACTTC. Amino acids: CASSVAGEETQYF.

This clonotype was observed at least ten times. The chain uses TRBV30 and TRBJ2-7; 12 nucleotides align to TRBD2. The germline CDR1 and CDR2 sequences are GTSNPN and SVGIG (reference sequence). The ends lost 4 bases at V and 7 bases at J; junction bases unmatched: 14. There are 16 residues in the CDR3. This CDR3 reads CAWKGSGLAGSREQYF. CDR3 in DNA: TGTGCCTGGAAGGGTTCTGGACTAGCGGGATCCCGGGAGCAGTACTTC.

About this clonotype itself: A read error may be the cause here, since a much bigger clone is one base away. The V call is TRBV6-5, the J call TRBJ2-3, with D possibly TRBD2 on 6 matching bases. This CDR3 spans 18 amino acids. Germline V gene sequence: CDR1 MNHEY, CDR2 SVGAGI. Here the CDR3 reads CASGYDRPTSSYTDTQYF. The CDR3 DNA reads TGTGCCAGCGGTTACGACCGTCCTACTAGCTCCTACACAGATACGCAGTATTTT.

Concerning this clonotype: A much larger clone sits a single nucleotide away, making a read error possible. V usage is TRBV7-9 and J usage is TRBJ1-2; D gene uncertain. The CDR3 contains 17 residues. Trimming cost V 3 bases and J 4 bases, with 21 bases left between them. Per germline, CDR1 SEHNR and CDR2 FQNEAQ (reference sequence). The CDR3 bases are TGTGCCAGCAGCTTGAGTACATACCATGAAAAGACCTATGGCTACACCTTC. Its translation is CASSLSTYHEKTYGYTF.

This clonotype was picked up many times. As DNA, the CDR3 is TGTGCTAGTGGTTGGATACGTTTGCAGGGAAAGACCTATGGCTACACCTTC. It codes for CASGWIRLQGKTYGYTF. This chain joins TRBV12-5 and TRBJ1-2; TRBD1 might be the D (5 bases). The CDR3 is made up of 17 amino acids. CDR1 is LGHNT and CDR2 is FRNRAP in the germline V gene. V shed 4 bases and J shed 4 bases, with 22 bases lying between them.

With regard to this clonotype: The junction differs from germline at one of its ends, possibly a read error. This chain links TRBV19 with TRBJ2-1; D is ambiguous. From germline, CDR1 is LNHDA and CDR2 SQIVND (reference sequence). The CDR3 has 12 residues. The CDR3 region has the DNA TGTGTCAGTAGTATGATCCGCAATGAGCAGTTCTTC. This codes for CVSSMIRNEQFF.

This clonotype was seen at least ten times. This rearrangement joins TRBV19 to TRBJ1-2; D unresolved. The CDR3 covers 17 residues. Between the trimmed V and J ends, which lost 4 bases and 4 bases, there was a span of 22 bases. CDR1 is LNHDA, CDR2 SQIVND, per germline (reference sequence). The CDR3 sequence: CASSTKSTNRKTYGYTF. The CDR3 DNA reads as TGTGCCAGTAGTACTAAGTCGACAAATCGAAAGACCTATGGCTACACCTTC.

This clonotype has at least ten counts. V usage is TRBV12-3 or TRBV12-4 and J usage is TRBJ2-3; 7 nucleotides agree with TRBD1. The CDR3 totals 13 residues. V trimming: 5 bases; J trimming: 6 bases; junction bases outside the gene matches: 5. The CDR3 protein is CASSDGTADTQYF. CDR3 sequence (DNA): TGTGCCAGCAGTGACGGGACAGCTGATACGCAGTATTTT.

This clonotype was found once. A much larger clone sits a single nucleotide away, making a read error possible. This sequence joins TRBV6-1 and TRBJ1-2; D gene ambiguous. The CDR3 sequence is 17 residues long. The germline CDR1 and CDR2 sequences are MNHNS and SASEGT. The CDR3 nucleotides are TGTGACAGCAGTAGCTTAATAGGTGGGAGAAAGACCTATGGCTACACCTTC. Translation: CDSSSLIGGRKTYGYTF.

The sample holds many counts of this clonotype. The rearrangement joins TRBV6-6 to TRBJ2-5; D call uncertain. CDR1 and CDR2 (germline): MNHNY, SVGAGI (reference sequence). The CDR3 is 14 residues long. Trimming removed 2 bases at V and 3 bases at J, with 10 bases between. The chain's CDR3 is CASSYPGSEETQYF. In nucleotides, the CDR3 is TGTGCCAGCAGTTACCCTGGAAGCGAAGAGACCCAGTACTTC.

As regards this clonotype: A much larger clone differs from this one at a single base, so this may be a read error. The rearrangement joins TRBV20-1 to TRBJ1-1, with D possibly matching TRBD1 (6 bases). This CDR3 contains 17 residues. Germline CDR1 is DFQATT and CDR2 is SNEGSKA (reference sequence). In DNA, the CDR3 is TGCAGTGCTAGAGATCTTCTTAAATGGGGCAGGGACACTGAAGCTTCCTTT. Protein: CSARDLLKWGRDTEASF.

In this sample, this clonotype turned up a few times. The chain carries TRBV12-5 and TRBJ2-3; no reliable D call. Trimming pared 2 bases from V and 2 bases from J, leaving 14 bases between. The CDR3 has 16 residues. Germline loops: CDR1 LGHNT, CDR2 FRNRAP. In DNA, the CDR3 is TGTGCTAGTGGTTTGACGTCCGAACTATTCACAGATACGCAGTATTTT. Translating gives CASGLTSELFTDTQYF.

The table lists this clonotype with a few counts. The J gene is TRBJ2-3, the V gene TRBV7-2, with D possibly being TRBD1 or TRBD2 (6 bases each). The germline V gene has CDR1 SGHTA and CDR2 FQGNSA. The CDR3 extends over 15 amino acids. V lost 4 bases to trimming and J lost 4 bases, with 15 bases between them. CDR3 nucleotides: TGTGCCAGCAGCTCCACCCCGGGGGCCCCAGATACGCAGTATTTT. Protein product: CASSSTPGAPDTQYF.

Remarks on this clonotype: This may be a read error, as it is one base from a much larger clone. The rearrangement joins TRBV20-1 to TRBJ1-1; possibly TRBD1 for D (5 bases). The CDR3 extends over 14 amino acids. The germline V gene has CDR1 DFQATT and CDR2 SNEGSKA (reference sequence). Between the trimmed V and J ends, which lost 7 bases and 6 bases, there was a span of 21 bases. Here the CDR3 reads CSVPPTVLGAEAFF. In nucleotides, the CDR3 is TGCAGTGTTCCGCCGACAGTTTTGGGGGCTGAAGCTTTCTTT.

J is TRBJ2-2 and V is TRBV7-8, with D possibly called TRBD1 or TRBD2 (6 bases each). This CDR3 is built from 17 residues. Germline loops: CDR1 SGHVS, CDR2 FQNEAQ. V gave up 6 bases and J gave up 4 bases, with 21 bases separating them. Written as DNA, the CDR3 is TGTGCCAGCAGTTATACAACAGGGCGGGGAGGCACCGGGGAGCTGTTTTTT. Amino acids: CASSYTTGRGGTGELFF.

This clonotype has at least ten counts. The rearrangement uses TRBV6-2 or TRBV6-3 and TRBJ1-2; D not resolved. This CDR3 region has 17 residues. CDR1 and CDR2 from the germline V gene are MNHEY and SVGEGT. Trimming stripped 4 bases from V and 4 bases from J, with 22 bases between. CDR3 protein: CASSSCNCIGKTYGYTF. In DNA, the CDR3 is TGTGCCAGCAGTTCGTGCAACTGCATCGGAAAGACCTATGGCTACACCTTC.

This chain connects TRBV5-4 to TRBJ1-2; D is uncertain. This CDR3 is 16 amino acids long. V was cut by 7 bases and J by 4 bases, with 23 bases left in between. From germline, CDR1 is SGHNT and CDR2 YYREEE (reference sequence). The CDR3 nucleotides read TGTGCCAGCGGAATGGACGTACCAGGAAAGACCTATGGCTACACCTTC. Protein sequence: CASGMDVPGKTYGYTF.

Here the CDR3 reads CASSLDRGSYNYGYTF. CDR3 coding DNA: TGTGCCAGCAGCTTGGATAGGGGGTCTTACAACTATGGCTACACCTTC. The V call is TRBV5-8, the J call TRBJ1-2; TRBD1 might be the D (6 bases). Trimming removed 0 bases at V and 2 bases at J, with 14 bases between. The CDR3 spans 16 residues. CDR1 is SGHTS, CDR2 YDEGEE, per germline. Variable domain in full (rest from reference TRBV5-8 and TRBJ1-2): EAGVTQSPTHLIKTRGQQATLRCSPISGHTSVYWYQQALGLGLQFLLWYDEGEERNRGNFPPRFSGRQFPNYSSELNVNALELEDSALYLCASSLDRGSYNYGYTFGSGTRLTVV.

This clonotype was counted at least ten times. The V and J genes are TRBV9 and TRBJ1-6, with D hard to call. The CDR3 length is 13 residues. The V gene's germline CDR1 is SGDLS and CDR2 YYNGEE. Trimming took off 3 bases at V and 11 bases at J, with 12 bases between the two ends. As DNA, the CDR3 is TGTGCCAGCAGCGCCGCTCTATCTCCACCCCTCCACTTT. Protein sequence: CASSAALSPPLHF.

Worth noting for this clonotype: This sequence may be a read error, since a much larger clone differs from it by one base. The genes are TRBV6-9 and TRBJ1-2; no clear D gene. The CDR3 is made up of 17 amino acids. V shed 5 bases and J shed 4 bases, with 23 bases lying between them. Germline V gene data show CDR1 as MNHGY and CDR2 as SVAAGI. CDR3 protein: CASSDSAPYGKTYGYTF. In nucleotides, the CDR3 is TGTGCCAGCAGTGACTCGGCGCCTTACGGAAAGACCTATGGCTACACCTTC.

Turning to this clonotype: A much bigger clone sits one base away, suggesting this may be a read error. The gene calls are TRBV6-9 and TRBJ1-2; D is unresolved. CDR1 is MNHGY and CDR2 is SVAAGI in the germline V gene. V lost 4 bases to trimming and J lost 4 bases, with 22 bases between them. The CDR3 totals 17 residues. The CDR3: CASSFEQPCGKTYGYTF. Here the CDR3 DNA reads TGTGCCAGCAGTTTCGAACAGCCTTGCGGAAAGACCTATGGCTACACCTTC.

This chain uses TRBV19 with TRBJ1-6, with a possible D match to TRBD1 (6 bases). The CDR3 length is 17 residues. V lost 5 bases to trimming and J lost 9 bases, with 23 bases between them. Germline lookup yields CDR1 LNHDA and CDR2 SQIVND (reference sequence). CDR3 residues: CASSLCLTAEGGSPLHF. As DNA, the CDR3 is TGTGCCAGTAGTCTTTGTCTCACGGCGGAAGGGGGTTCACCCCTCCACTTT. The whole variable domain, filled in from reference TRBV19 and TRBJ1-6, reads DGGITQSPKYLFRKEGQNVTLSCEQNLNHDAMYWYRQDPGQGLRLIYYSQIVNDFQKGDIAEGYSVSREKKESFPLTVTSAQKNPTAFYLCASSLCLTAEGGSPLHFGNGTRLTVT.

This clonotype showed up many times. J is TRBJ1-5 and V is TRBV5-4; a possible D gene is TRBD1 (6 bases). The length of the CDR3 is 12 residues. Germline CDR1 is SGHNT and CDR2 is YYREEE (reference sequence). V gave up 2 bases and J gave up 7 bases, with 7 bases separating them. CDR3 in DNA: TGTGCCAGCAGCTTACAGGGCCAGCCCCAGCATTTT. Residues: CASSLQGQPQHF.

This clonotype was picked up many times. The V gene is TRBV4-1, the J gene TRBJ2-2; 8 nucleotides align to TRBD1. The germline V gene has CDR1 MGHRA and CDR2 YSYEKL. The CDR3 sequence is 15 residues long. Trimming at V came to 5 bases and at J to 1 base, leaving 3 bases not matched to a gene. CDR3 region: CASSYTGGNTGELFF. The CDR3 nucleotides read TGCGCCAGCAGCTACACAGGGGGGAACACCGGGGAGCTGTTTTTT.

This clonotype was detected ten times or more. This chain uses TRBV6-2 or TRBV6-3 with TRBJ1-2; D remains unclear. Germline values: CDR1 MNHEY, CDR2 SVGEGT. CDR3 length equals 17 residues. V was pared by 5 bases and J by 4 bases, with 23 bases between. The CDR3 DNA reads TGTGCCAGCAGTGATCTCTCCTGCATCGGAAAGACCTATGGCTACACCTTC. It translates to CASSDLSCIGKTYGYTF.

This clonotype came up many times. V gene TRBV3-1 combines with J gene TRBJ2-5; no firm D call. Germline assignment: CDR1 LGHDT and CDR2 YNNKEL (reference sequence). CDR3 length equals 17 residues. Trimming left V 5 bases short and J 5 bases short, with 24 bases between. This CDR3 is CASSAFSPISFSETQYF. The CDR3 bases are TGTGCCAGCAGCGCCTTCTCTCCCATTTCTTTCTCTGAGACCCAGTACTTC.

This clonotype appeared a few times. The chain combines TRBV5-4 with TRBJ2-3; TRBD2 is a possible D gene (5 bases). V was pared by 4 bases and J by 3 bases, with 12 bases between. CDR3 size: 14 residues. CDR1 and CDR2 from the germline V gene are SGHNT and YYREEE (reference sequence). Here the CDR3 DNA reads TGTGCCAGCAGCCCTAGCCGCGTTACAGATACGCAGTATTTT. Translation: CASSPSRVTDTQYF.